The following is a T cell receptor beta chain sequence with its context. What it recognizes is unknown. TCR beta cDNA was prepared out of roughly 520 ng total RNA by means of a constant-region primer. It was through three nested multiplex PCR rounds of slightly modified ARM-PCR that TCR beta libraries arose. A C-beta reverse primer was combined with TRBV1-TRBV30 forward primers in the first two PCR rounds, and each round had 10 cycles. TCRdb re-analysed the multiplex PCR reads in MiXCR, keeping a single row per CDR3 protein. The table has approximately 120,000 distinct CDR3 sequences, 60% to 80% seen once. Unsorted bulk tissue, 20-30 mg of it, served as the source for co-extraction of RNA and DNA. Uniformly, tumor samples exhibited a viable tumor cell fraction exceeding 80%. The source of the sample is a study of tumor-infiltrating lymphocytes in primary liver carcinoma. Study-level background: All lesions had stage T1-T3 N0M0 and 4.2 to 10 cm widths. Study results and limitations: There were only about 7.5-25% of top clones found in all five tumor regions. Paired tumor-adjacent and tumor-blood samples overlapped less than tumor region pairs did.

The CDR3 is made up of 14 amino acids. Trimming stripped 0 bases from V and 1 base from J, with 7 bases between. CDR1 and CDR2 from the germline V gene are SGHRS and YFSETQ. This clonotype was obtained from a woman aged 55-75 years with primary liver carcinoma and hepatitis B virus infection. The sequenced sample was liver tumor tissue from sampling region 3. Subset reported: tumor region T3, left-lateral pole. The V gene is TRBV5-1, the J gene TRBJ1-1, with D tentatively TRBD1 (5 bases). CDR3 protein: CASSLGGGNTEAFF. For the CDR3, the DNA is TGCGCCAGCAGCTTGGGGGGGGGGAACACTGAAGCTTTCTTT. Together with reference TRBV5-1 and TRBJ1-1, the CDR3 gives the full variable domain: KAGVTQTPRYLIKTRGQQVTLSCSPISGHRSVSWYQQTPGQGLQFLFEYFSETQRNKGNFPGRFSGRQFSNSRSEMNVSTLELGDSALYLCASSLGGGNTEAFFGQGTRLTVV.